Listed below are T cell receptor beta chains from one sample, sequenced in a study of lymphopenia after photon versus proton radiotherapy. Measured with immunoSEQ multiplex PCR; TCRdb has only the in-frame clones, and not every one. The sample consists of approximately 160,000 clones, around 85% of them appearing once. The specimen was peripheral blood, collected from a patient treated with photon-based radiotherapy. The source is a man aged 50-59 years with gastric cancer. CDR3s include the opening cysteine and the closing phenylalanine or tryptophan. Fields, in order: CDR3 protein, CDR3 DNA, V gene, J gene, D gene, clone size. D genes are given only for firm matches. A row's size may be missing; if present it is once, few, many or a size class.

CDR3 protein: CASSVDLGETQYF; CDR3 DNA: TGTGCCAGCAGCGTAGATCTAGGCGAGACCCAGTACTTC; V gene: TRBV9; J gene: TRBJ2-5; D gene: -; clone size: -
CDR3 protein: CASSRQTTYEQYF; CDR3 DNA: TGTGCCAGCAGCCGACAGACGACCTACGAGCAGTACTTC; V gene: TRBV5-4; J gene: TRBJ2-7; D gene: -; clone size: -
CDR3 protein: CASRSDRGEKLFF; CDR3 DNA: TGTGCCAGTAGATCGGACAGGGGTGAAAAACTGTTTTTT; V gene: TRBV19; J gene: TRBJ1-4; D gene: TRBD1; clone size: -
CDR3 protein: CASSYNSGSGELFF; CDR3 DNA: TGCGCCAGCAGTTATAATAGCGGGTCCGGGGAGCTGTTTTTT; V gene: TRBV5-1; J gene: TRBJ2-2; D gene: TRBD2; clone size: -
CDR3 protein: CASSSGLAWDEQYF; CDR3 DNA: TGTGCCAGCAGTTCAGGACTAGCTTGGGACGAGCAGTACTTC; V gene: TRBV6-5; J gene: TRBJ2-7; D gene: TRBD2; clone size: -
CDR3 protein: CASSRQTGNQPQHF; CDR3 DNA: TGTGCCAGCAGCCGACAGACGGGCAATCAGCCCCAGCATTTT; V gene: TRBV7-2; J gene: TRBJ1-5; D gene: -; clone size: -
CDR3 protein: CASSLAAPTDTQYF; CDR3 DNA: TGTGCCAGCAGCTTAGCCGCCCCCACAGATACGCAGTATTTT; V gene: TRBV7-9; J gene: TRBJ2-3; D gene: -; clone size: -
CDR3 protein: CASRGRINTEAFF; CDR3 DNA: TGTGCCAGCAGAGGGAGAATAAACACTGAAGCTTTCTTT; V gene: TRBV7-2; J gene: TRBJ1-1; D gene: -; clone size: -
CDR3 protein: CASSVVGQGDEQYF; CDR3 DNA: TGTGCCAGCAGCGTAGTAGGGCAGGGGGACGAGCAGTACTTC; V gene: TRBV9; J gene: TRBJ2-7; D gene: TRBD1; clone size: -
CDR3 protein: CSVKDRGNTEAFF; CDR3 DNA: TGCAGCGTCAAGGACAGGGGAAACACTGAAGCTTTCTTT; V gene: TRBV29-1; J gene: TRBJ1-1; D gene: TRBD1; clone size: -
CDR3 protein: CASSLNLYEQYF; CDR3 DNA: TGTGCCAGCAGCTTAAATCTTTACGAGCAGTACTTC; V gene: TRBV7-9; J gene: TRBJ2-7; D gene: -; clone size: -
CDR3 protein: CASSSQTRSNEQFF; CDR3 DNA: TGTGCCAGCAGCTCCCAAACTAGATCCAATGAGCAGTTCTTC; V gene: TRBV7-9; J gene: TRBJ2-1; D gene: -; clone size: -
CDR3 protein: CASSLEGTGVAFF; CDR3 DNA: TGTGCCAGCAGTTTGGAGGGGACAGGGGTAGCTTTCTTT; V gene: TRBV28; J gene: TRBJ1-1; D gene: TRBD1; clone size: -
CDR3 protein: CATSGQGASQPQHF; CDR3 DNA: TGTGCCACCAGCGGCCAGGGGGCTTCTCAGCCCCAGCATTTT; V gene: TRBV15; J gene: TRBJ1-5; D gene: TRBD1; clone size: once
CDR3 protein: CASSSQGNTEAFF; CDR3 DNA: TGTGCCAGCAGCTCGCAGGGGAACACTGAAGCTTTCTTT; V gene: TRBV7-2; J gene: TRBJ1-1; D gene: -; clone size: -
CDR3 protein: CASSLGYRGRARDTQYF; CDR3 DNA: TGTGCCAGCAGCTTAGGATACAGGGGGCGCGCACGAGATACGCAGTATTTT; V gene: TRBV7-8; J gene: TRBJ2-3; D gene: TRBD1; clone size: -
CDR3 protein: CASSFLTSGTDTQYF; CDR3 DNA: TGTGCCAGTAGTTTTTTGACTAGCGGGACAGATACGCAGTATTTT; V gene: TRBV19; J gene: TRBJ2-3; D gene: TRBD2; clone size: -
CDR3 protein: CASSRSSGANVLTF; CDR3 DNA: TGTGCCAGCAGCCGAAGCTCTGGGGCCAACGTCCTGACTTTC; V gene: TRBV27; J gene: TRBJ2-6; D gene: -; clone size: -
CDR3 protein: CASSLVGVDLSGANVLTF; CDR3 DNA: TGTGCCAGCAGCTTAGTGGGGGTTGACCTCTCTGGGGCCAACGTCCTGACTTTC; V gene: TRBV7-8; J gene: TRBJ2-6; D gene: -; clone size: many
CDR3 protein: CASSLPGLAGSNEQFF; CDR3 DNA: TGTGCCAGCAGCTTGCCTGGACTAGCGGGAAGCAATGAGCAGTTCTTC; V gene: TRBV5-4; J gene: TRBJ2-1; D gene: TRBD2; clone size: -
CDR3 protein: CASSPVPLAGEETQYF; CDR3 DNA: TGTGCCAGCAGCCCAGTTCCCCTAGCGGGGGAAGAGACCCAGTACTTC; V gene: TRBV13; J gene: TRBJ2-5; D gene: TRBD2; clone size: -
CDR3 protein: CASSFLAGMAYNEQFF; CDR3 DNA: TGTGCCAGCAGTTTTCTTGCGGGAATGGCCTACAATGAGCAGTTCTTC; V gene: TRBV27; J gene: TRBJ2-1; D gene: -; clone size: -